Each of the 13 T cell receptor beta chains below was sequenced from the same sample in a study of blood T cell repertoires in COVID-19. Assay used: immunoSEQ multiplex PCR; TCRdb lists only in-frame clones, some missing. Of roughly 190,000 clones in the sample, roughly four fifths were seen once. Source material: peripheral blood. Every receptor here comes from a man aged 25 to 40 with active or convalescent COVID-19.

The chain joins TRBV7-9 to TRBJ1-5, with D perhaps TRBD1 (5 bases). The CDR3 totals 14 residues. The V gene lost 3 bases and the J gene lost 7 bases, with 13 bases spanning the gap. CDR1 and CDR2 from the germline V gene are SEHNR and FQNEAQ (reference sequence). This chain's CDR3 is CASSFSGDGQPQHF. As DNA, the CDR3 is TGTGCCAGCAGCTTTTCGGGGGATGGACAGCCCCAGCATTTT.

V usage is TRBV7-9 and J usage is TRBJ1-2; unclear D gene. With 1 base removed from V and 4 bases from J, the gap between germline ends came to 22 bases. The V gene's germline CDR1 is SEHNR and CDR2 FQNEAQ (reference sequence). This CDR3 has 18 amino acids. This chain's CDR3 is CASSLGYFGGATGYGYTF. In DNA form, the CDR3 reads TGTGCCAGCAGCTTAGGCTATTTTGGAGGCGCCACTGGCTATGGCTACACCTTC. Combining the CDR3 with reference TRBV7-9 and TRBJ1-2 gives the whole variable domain DTGVSQNPRHKITKRGQNVTFRCDPISEHNRLYWYRQTLGQGPEFLTYFQNEAQLEKSRLLSDRFSAERPKGSFSTLEIQRTEQGDSAMYLCASSLGYFGGATGYGYTFGSGTRLTVV.

CDR3 DNA: TGTGCCAGTAGTAACTGGGACTCGGCCTATGGCTACACCTTC. It yields the protein CASSNWDSAYGYTF. The chain recombines TRBV19 with TRBJ1-2, with D possibly being TRBD1 (5 bases). The length of the CDR3 is 14 residues. V lost 4 bases and J 4 bases, leaving 13 bases between the germline ends. From germline, CDR1 is LNHDA and CDR2 SQIVND (reference sequence).

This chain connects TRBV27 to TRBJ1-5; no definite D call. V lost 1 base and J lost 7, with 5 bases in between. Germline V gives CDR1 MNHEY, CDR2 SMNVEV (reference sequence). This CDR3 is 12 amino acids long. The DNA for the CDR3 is TGTGCCAGCAGTTTATGGAGCCAGCCCCAGCATTTT. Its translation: CASSLWSQPQHF.

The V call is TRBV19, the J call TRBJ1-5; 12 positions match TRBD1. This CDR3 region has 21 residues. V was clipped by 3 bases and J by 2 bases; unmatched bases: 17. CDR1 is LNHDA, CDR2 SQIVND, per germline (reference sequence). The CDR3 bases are TGTGCCAGTAGTATCGAGGCAAGAGGGACAGGGGGCTTTTTGGGCAATCAGCCCCAGCATTTT. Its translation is CASSIEARGTGGFLGNQPQHF. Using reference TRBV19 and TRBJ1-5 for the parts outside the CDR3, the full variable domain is DGGITQSPKYLFRKEGQNVTLSCEQNLNHDAMYWYRQDPGQGLRLIYYSQIVNDFQKGDIAEGYSVSREKKESFPLTVTSAQKNPTAFYLCASSIEARGTGGFLGNQPQHFGDGTRLSIL.

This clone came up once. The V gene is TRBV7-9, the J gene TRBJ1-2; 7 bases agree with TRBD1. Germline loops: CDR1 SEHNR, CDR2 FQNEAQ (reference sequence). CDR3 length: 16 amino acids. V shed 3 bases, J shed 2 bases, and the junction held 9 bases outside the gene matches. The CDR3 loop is CASSFYDREMNYGYTF. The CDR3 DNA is TGTGCCAGCAGCTTCTACGACAGGGAGATGAACTATGGCTACACCTTC. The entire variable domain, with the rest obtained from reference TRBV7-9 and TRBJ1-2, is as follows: DTGVSQNPRHKITKRGQNVTFRCDPISEHNRLYWYRQTLGQGPEFLTYFQNEAQLEKSRLLSDRFSAERPKGSFSTLEIQRTEQGDSAMYLCASSFYDREMNYGYTFGSGTRLTVV.

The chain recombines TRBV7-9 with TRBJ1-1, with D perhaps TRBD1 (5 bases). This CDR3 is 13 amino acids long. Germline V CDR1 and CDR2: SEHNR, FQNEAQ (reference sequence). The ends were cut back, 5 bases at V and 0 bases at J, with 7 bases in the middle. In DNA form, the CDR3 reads TGTGCCAGCAGCGCGACAGTGAACACTGAAGCTTTCTTT. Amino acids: CASSATVNTEAFF.

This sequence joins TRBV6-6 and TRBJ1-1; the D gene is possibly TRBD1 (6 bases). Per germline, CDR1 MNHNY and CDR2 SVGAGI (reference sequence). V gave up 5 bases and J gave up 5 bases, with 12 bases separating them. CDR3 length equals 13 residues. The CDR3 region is CASSTTDSTEAFF. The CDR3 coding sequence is TGTGCCAGCAGTACCACGGACAGTACTGAAGCTTTCTTT.

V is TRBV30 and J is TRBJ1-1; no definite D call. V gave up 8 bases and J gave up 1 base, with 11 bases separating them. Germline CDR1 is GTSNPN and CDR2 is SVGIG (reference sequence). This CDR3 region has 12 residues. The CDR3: CATSRQNTEAFF. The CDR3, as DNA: TGTGCCACATCTCGACAGAACACTGAAGCTTTCTTT.

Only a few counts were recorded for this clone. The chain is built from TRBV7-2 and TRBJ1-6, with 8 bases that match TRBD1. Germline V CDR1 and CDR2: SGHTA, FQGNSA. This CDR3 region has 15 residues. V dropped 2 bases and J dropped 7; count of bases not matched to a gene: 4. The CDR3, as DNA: TGTGCCAGCAGCTTATATGGGACAGGAAATTCACCCCTCCACTTT. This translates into CASSLYGTGNSPLHF.

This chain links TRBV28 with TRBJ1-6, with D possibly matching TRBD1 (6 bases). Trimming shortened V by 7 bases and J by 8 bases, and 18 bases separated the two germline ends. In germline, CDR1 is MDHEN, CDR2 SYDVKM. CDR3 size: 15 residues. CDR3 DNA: TGTGCCAGCAACCCGCCGGGGGGGCAGTATTCACCCCTCCACTTT. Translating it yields CASNPPGGQYSPLHF. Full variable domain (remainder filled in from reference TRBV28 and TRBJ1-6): DVKVTQSSRYLVKRTGEKVFLECVQDMDHENMFWYRQDPGLGLRLIYFSYDVKMKEKGDIPEGYSVSREKKERFSLILESASTNQTSMYLCASNPPGGQYSPLHFGNGTRLTVT.

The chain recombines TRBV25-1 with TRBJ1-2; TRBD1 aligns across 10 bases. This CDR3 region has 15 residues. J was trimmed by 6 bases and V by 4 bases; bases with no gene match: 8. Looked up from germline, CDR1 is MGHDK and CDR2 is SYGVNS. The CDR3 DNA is TGTGCCAGCAGTGGCGACAGGGGGCCATATAATGGCTACACCTTC. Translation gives CASSGDRGPYNGYTF.

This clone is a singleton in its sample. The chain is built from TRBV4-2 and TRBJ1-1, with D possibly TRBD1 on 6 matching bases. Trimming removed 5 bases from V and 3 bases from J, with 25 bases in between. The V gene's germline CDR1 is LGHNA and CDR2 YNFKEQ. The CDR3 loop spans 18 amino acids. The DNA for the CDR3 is TGTGCCAGCAGCTCTTTGACAAGGGGGGGTACGGGGGACACTGAAGCTTTCTTT. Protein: CASSSLTRGGTGDTEAFF.